A selection of T cell receptor beta chains follows, all from one sample in a study of a mutant IDH1 vaccine in newly diagnosed glioma. The table came from immunoSEQ multiplex PCR; TCRdb's copy has only in-frame clones and leaves some out. The table shows tens of thousands of clones, with 70% occurring only once. These TCRs are of unknown antigen specificity. Sequenced material: peripheral blood mononuclear cells (PBMCs), taken from a glioma patient whose treatment included an IDH1 peptide vaccine. Receptors originate from a man between 18 and 35 years old with glioma. Some clones in this sample may be carry-over from other donors' samples. The CDR3 runs from the conserved cysteine through the conserved F or W. The order of the fields is V gene, D gene, J gene, clone size, CDR3 DNA, CDR3 protein. D genes are given only for firm matches. The size entry is marked missing in some rows and otherwise reads once, few, many or a size class.

V: TRBV11-2; D: -; J: TRBJ1-1; size: -; DNA: TGTGCCAGCAGCTTGGGGCCGGGATTTGAAGAGGTTACTGAAGCTTTCTTT; CDR3: CASSLGPGFEEVTEAFF
V: TRBV30; D: -; J: TRBJ1-2; size: -; DNA: TGTGCCTGGAGTGTGAACGGCTATGGCTACACCTTC; CDR3: CAWSVNGYGYTF
V: TRBV18; D: -; J: TRBJ2-1; size: -; DNA: TGTGCCAGCTCACCGCTTACGGGAGCCTACAATGAGCAGTTCTTC; CDR3: CASSPLTGAYNEQFF
V: TRBV27; D: -; J: TRBJ1-3; size: -; DNA: TGTGCCAGCAGTTTTAGACGGCCGGGGAATGGAAACACCATATATTTT; CDR3: CASSFRRPGNGNTIYF
V: TRBV10-3; D: -; J: TRBJ2-2; size: -; DNA: TGTGCCATCAGCAGCACAGGGTCCGGGGAGCTGTTTTTT; CDR3: CAISSTGSGELFF
V: TRBV2; D: -; J: TRBJ1-5; size: -; DNA: TGTGCCAGCTTAGGGCAGTATAGCAATCAGCCCCAGCATTTT; CDR3: CASLGQYSNQPQHF
V: TRBV6-6; D: TRBD1; J: TRBJ1-4; size: -; DNA: TGTGCCAGCAGTTACTCTACAGGGGGCGGTAGGGAAAAACTGTTTTTT; CDR3: CASSYSTGGGREKLFF
V: TRBV30; D: -; J: TRBJ2-1; size: -; DNA: TGTGCCTGGAGTGTGTCTCGGCTTGAGCAGTTCTTC; CDR3: CAWSVSRLEQFF
V: TRBV19; D: -; J: TRBJ2-7; size: -; DNA: TGTGCCAGTAGGCGTAGGGAAAGGGGGTCCTACGAGCAGTACTTC; CDR3: CASRRRERGSYEQYF
V: TRBV7-6; D: -; J: TRBJ1-4; size: few; DNA: TGTGCCAGCAGCCAGGACAGTCCTAATGAAAAACTGTTTTTT; CDR3: CASSQDSPNEKLFF
V: TRBV27; D: -; J: TRBJ1-5; size: -; DNA: TGTGCCAGCAGTTTATCTAGCAATCAGCCCCAGCATTTT; CDR3: CASSLSSNQPQHF
V: TRBV7-9; D: -; J: TRBJ2-3; size: -; DNA: TGTGCCAGCAGCTTAGGGCGGCTCTTAGGAGATACGCAGTATTTT; CDR3: CASSLGRLLGDTQYF
V: TRBV5-1; D: TRBD1; J: TRBJ2-7; size: -; DNA: TGCGCCAGCGGGACCAACAGGGGATTCTCCTACGAGCAGTACTTC; CDR3: CASGTNRGFSYEQYF
V: TRBV30; D: TRBD1; J: TRBJ1-5; size: -; DNA: TGTGCCTGGAGATTTCCGGGACAGGGGAGCAATCAGCCCCAGCATTTT; CDR3: CAWRFPGQGSNQPQHF
V: TRBV14; D: -; J: TRBJ1-3; size: few; DNA: TGTGCCAGCAGCCAAGATCGGGGACCTGGAAACACCATATATTTT; CDR3: CASSQDRGPGNTIYF
V: TRBV2; D: TRBD1; J: TRBJ1-5; size: -; DNA: TGTGCCAGCAGCGCTGACAGGGTCAATCAGCCCCAGCATTTT; CDR3: CASSADRVNQPQHF
V: TRBV6-5; D: -; J: TRBJ2-2; size: -; DNA: TGTGCCAGCAGAACAGGGTCGTGGAACACCGGGGAGCTGTTTTTT; CDR3: CASRTGSWNTGELFF
V: TRBV2; D: -; J: TRBJ1-5; size: once; DNA: TGTGCCAGCAGTGAAAGGAAGTCAGGGGCCTTTAATCAGCCCCAGCATTTT; CDR3: CASSERKSGAFNQPQHF
V: TRBV7-2; D: -; J: TRBJ2-7; size: -; DNA: TGTGCCAGCAGCTTTAGGCGGTTCGGCTCCTACGAGCAGTACTTC; CDR3: CASSFRRFGSYEQYF
V: TRBV4-3; D: TRBD2; J: TRBJ2-3; size: -; DNA: TGCGCCAGCAGCCAAGAAGGTAGCGGGAGTTTGACAGATACGCAGTATTTT; CDR3: CASSQEGSGSLTDTQYF
V: TRBV6-5; D: -; J: TRBJ1-2; size: few; DNA: TGTGCCAGCAGTGACGGACAGTATACGAGCTACACCTTC; CDR3: CASSDGQYTSYTF
V: TRBV9; D: -; J: TRBJ2-1; size: -; DNA: TGTGCCAGCAGCGTAGGTAGAACAGGGTCCTACAATGAGCAGTTCTTC; CDR3: CASSVGRTGSYNEQFF
V: TRBV6-5; D: -; J: TRBJ2-7; size: -; DNA: TGTGCCAGCAGTTACGGGGGCAGTACCTACGAGCAGTACTTC; CDR3: CASSYGGSTYEQYF
V: TRBV4-2; D: -; J: TRBJ1-1; size: few; DNA: TGTGCCAGCAGCCAAGAAAGGGAAGATGAAGCTTTCTTT; CDR3: CASSQEREDEAFF
V: TRBV28; D: TRBD1; J: TRBJ1-2; size: few; DNA: TGTGCCAGCAGAGACAGGGCTCAAATTAACTATGGCTACACCTTC; CDR3: CASRDRAQINYGYTF
V: TRBV14; D: -; J: TRBJ2-1; size: -; DNA: TGTGCCAGCAGCCAAGATCGGGCAGGTCTTGGTGAGCAGTTCTTC; CDR3: CASSQDRAGLGEQFF
V: TRBV7-9; D: -; J: TRBJ2-7; size: -; DNA: TGTGCCAGCAGCTTCGGGGGGCTGGGGGAGCAGTACTTC; CDR3: CASSFGGLGEQYF
V: TRBV4-3; D: -; J: TRBJ2-7; size: -; DNA: TGCGCCAGCAGCCAAGATACGGCGGCCTACGAGCAGTACTTC; CDR3: CASSQDTAAYEQYF
V: TRBV5-1; D: -; J: TRBJ1-2; size: -; DNA: TGCGCCAGCAGCTTGTCGGTGAACGGCTATGGCTACACCTTC; CDR3: CASSLSVNGYGYTF
V: TRBV2; D: -; J: TRBJ1-2; size: -; DNA: TGTGCCAGCAGTTCAGACGTGAACTATGGCTACACCTTC; CDR3: CASSSDVNYGYTF
V: TRBV19; D: -; J: TRBJ1-5; size: -; DNA: TGTGCCAGTAGTATAGAAAGACTTGGGGGGCCCCAGCATTTT; CDR3: CASSIERLGGPQHF
V: TRBV6-1; D: -; J: TRBJ1-5; size: -; DNA: TGTGCCAGCTTAGGACAGAACCTCGGGGGTCAGCCCCAGCATTTT; CDR3: CASLGQNLGGQPQHF
V: TRBV6-5; D: -; J: TRBJ1-6; size: -; DNA: TGTGCCAGCGGGAGGTCCTATAATTCACCCCTCCACTTT; CDR3: CASGRSYNSPLHF
V: TRBV4-2; D: -; J: TRBJ2-2; size: -; DNA: TGTGCCAGCAGCCAAGAGTCTAGGGTAACCGGGGAGCTGTTTTTT; CDR3: CASSQESRVTGELFF
V: TRBV5-6; D: -; J: TRBJ2-5; size: -; DNA: TGTGCCAGCAGCACCCTAGCGACCGCCCCAGAGACCCAGTACTTC; CDR3: CASSTLATAPETQYF
V: TRBV7-9; D: -; J: TRBJ1-6; size: few; DNA: TGTGCCAGCAGCTTAGAGACAGATAATTCACCCCTCCACTTT; CDR3: CASSLETDNSPLHF
V: TRBV6-5; D: -; J: TRBJ1-1; size: -; DNA: TGTGCCAGCAGCCTATTGGGGCTAATTAATACTGAAGCTTTCTTT; CDR3: CASSLLGLINTEAFF
V: TRBV11-2; D: TRBD1; J: TRBJ2-1; size: -; DNA: TGTGCCAGCAGCTTAACCGGGACAGGGGGGCAGTTCTTC; CDR3: CASSLTGTGGQFF
V: TRBV5-6; D: TRBD2; J: TRBJ2-7; size: -; DNA: TGTGCCAGCAGCGTCTCGTTGGGCGGGAGTAAGTCCGAGCAGTACTTC; CDR3: CASSVSLGGSKSEQYF
V: TRBV7-8; D: -; J: TRBJ1-4; size: few; DNA: TGTGCCAGCAGCTTGACCGATACTAATGAAAAACTGTTTTTT; CDR3: CASSLTDTNEKLFF
V: TRBV5-6; D: -; J: TRBJ2-3; size: -; DNA: TGTGCCAGCAGCTTGGTTAAGGGGCTCACAGATACGCAGTATTTT; CDR3: CASSLVKGLTDTQYF
V: TRBV25-1; D: -; J: TRBJ1-1; size: -; DNA: TGTGCCAGCACCAAGGCCCGGAGCACTGAAGCTTTCTTT; CDR3: CASTKARSTEAFF
V: TRBV6-1; D: -; J: TRBJ2-3; size: once; DNA: TGTGCCAGCAGTGAATCCGGGGGCTATACAGATACGCAGTATTTT; CDR3: CASSESGGYTDTQYF
V: TRBV5-1; D: -; J: TRBJ1-1; size: -; DNA: TGCGCCAGCAGCCCGGAGAACAGGCGCGGGGCTGAAGCTTTCTTT; CDR3: CASSPENRRGAEAFF
V: TRBV19; D: -; J: TRBJ2-2; size: once; DNA: TGTGCCAGTAGTATATCATTGAAGTGGGGGGAGTGGACCGGGGAGCTGTTTTTT; CDR3: CASSISLKWGEWTGELFF
V: TRBV7-2; D: -; J: TRBJ1-2; size: -; DNA: TGTGCCAGCAGCTTCGCTGGGGGGAATAACTATGGCTACACCTTC; CDR3: CASSFAGGNNYGYTF
V: TRBV30; D: -; J: TRBJ1-5; size: -; DNA: TGTGCCTGGAGTGTTTATAATCAGCCCCAGCATTTT; CDR3: CAWSVYNQPQHF
V: TRBV20-1; D: -; J: TRBJ1-2; size: once; DNA: TGCAGATCCCCGGCCAGGGCTGGCTACACCTTC; CDR3: CRSPARAGYTF
V: TRBV6-6; D: TRBD2; J: TRBJ2-7; size: -; DNA: TGTGCCAGCAGTAGTTCCGGGACTAGCTACGAGCAGTACTTC; CDR3: CASSSSGTSYEQYF
V: TRBV5-5; D: TRBD1; J: TRBJ2-2; size: -; DNA: TGTGCCAGCAGCCTCCGTGGACAGGGGTGGAACACCGGGGAGCTGTTTTTT; CDR3: CASSLRGQGWNTGELFF
V: TRBV5-1; D: -; J: TRBJ1-2; size: few; DNA: TGCGCCAGCAGCTTGGCCCCTCCCTATGGCTACACCTTC; CDR3: CASSLAPPYGYTF
V: TRBV15; D: -; J: TRBJ1-5; size: -; DNA: TGTGCCACCAGCAGTGCACCGCTGGGATTAAATCAGCCCCAGCATTTT; CDR3: CATSSAPLGLNQPQHF
V: TRBV5-5; D: -; J: TRBJ1-5; size: -; DNA: TGTGCCAGCAGCCGGTTCAGTAGCAATCAGCCCCAGCATTTT; CDR3: CASSRFSSNQPQHF
V: TRBV6-5; D: -; J: TRBJ1-1; size: few; DNA: TGTGCCAGCAGTTGGCGTGGTGAAGCTTTCTTT; CDR3: CASSWRGEAFF